The TCR beta chain under discussion was sequenced for a study of blood T cell repertoires in COVID-19. Study information: Acute-phase and convalescent COVID-19 samples originated in the United States, Italy and Spain. T cells, B-cell-depleted T cells, or PBMCs provided the cDNA or gDNA that served as material.

Trimming shortened V by 2 bases and J by 9 bases, and 8 bases separated the two germline ends. This CDR3 spans 11 amino acids. Germline assignment: CDR1 SGHRS and CDR2 YFSETQ. Per the original data handling: The assay estimated nucleated cells by amplifying reference gene primers. Assay used: immunoSEQ multiplex PCR; TCRdb lists only in-frame clones, some missing. The V and J calls and clone size are taken from that table; D and trimming were inferred from the DNA. The repertoire holds under 90,000 clones, 87% seen once, with almost 5.5% in the top ten. The specimen sequenced was peripheral blood. This receptor was obtained from a man aged 55 to 70 with acute or convalescent COVID-19. The chain couples TRBV5-1 to TRBJ1-1; D possibly corresponds to TRBD1 (5 bases). The CDR3 protein is CASSFDSQAFF. As DNA, the CDR3 is TGCGCCAGCAGCTTCGACAGCCAAGCTTTCTTT.